A single sample gave rise to the 19 T cell receptor beta chains below, sequenced in a study of cytomegalovirus exposure and HLA in healthy donors. The PCR made use of 60 Vbeta and 13 Jbeta primers. Assay: immunoSEQ multiplex PCR; the TCRdb copy retains only in-frame clones and omits some. This sample's clone table lists some 76,000 clones. The sample was PBMCs. These receptors all stem from a boy aged 5-17 years in good health and CMV-seronegative.

The chain recombines TRBV5-1 with TRBJ2-5; 8 nucleotides line up with TRBD1. This CDR3 has 15 residues. The V gene end was trimmed by 1 base and the J gene end by 3 bases; junction bases not matched to a gene: 5. Germline assignment: CDR1 SGHRS and CDR2 YFSETQ. CDR3 sequence (DNA): TGCGCCAGCAGCTTGCAGGGGGCGCCTGAAGAGACCCAGTACTTC. The encoded protein is CASSLQGAPEETQYF.

This chain links TRBV13 with TRBJ2-3; D perhaps matches TRBD1 (5 bases). Germline values: CDR1 PRHDT, CDR2 FYEKMQ (reference sequence). The CDR3 is 13 amino acids. Between the trimmed V and J ends, which lost 3 bases and 5 bases, there was a span of 9 bases. CDR3 in DNA: TGTGCCAGCAGCTTCCTAGGGGAAGATACGCAGTATTTT. Its protein is CASSFLGEDTQYF.

The rearrangement uses TRBV4-3 and TRBJ2-1; no clear D. Germline lookup yields CDR1 LGHNA and CDR2 YSLEER. V lost 0 bases to trimming and J lost 8 bases, with 14 bases between them. CDR3 length: 15 residues. The CDR3 DNA reads TGCGCCAGCAGCCAAGACATGCTTGTGGCGGATGAGCAGTTCTTC. Translating gives CASSQDMLVADEQFF.

The rearrangement links TRBV7-9 to TRBJ1-6, with TRBD1 identical over 7 bases. V shed 5 bases, J shed 8 bases, and the junction held 15 bases outside the gene matches. The CDR3 has 17 amino acids. Germline V CDR1 and CDR2: SEHNR, FQNEAQ (reference sequence). Here the CDR3 reads CASSPEPTGTGHSPLHF. The CDR3 DNA reads as TGTGCCAGCAGCCCCGAACCGACAGGGACCGGCCATTCACCCCTCCACTTT.

This sequence joins TRBV15 and TRBJ2-4; D not certain. Trimming took 7 bases from V and 0 from J, leaving 10 bases between them. Germline CDR1 and CDR2: LNHNV and YYDKDF (reference sequence). This CDR3 contains 14 residues. The CDR3 loop reads CATIQSLAKNIQYF. The CDR3 DNA reads TGTGCCACCATCCAGTCTCTAGCCAAAAACATTCAGTACTTC. Together with reference TRBV15 and TRBJ2-4, the CDR3 gives the full variable domain: DAMVIQNPRYQVTQFGKPVTLSCSQTLNHNVMYWYQQKSSQAPKLLFHYYDKDFNNEADTPDNFQSRRPNTSFCFLDIRSPGLGDTAMYLCATIQSLAKNIQYFGAGTRLSVL.

The rearrangement joins TRBV6-5 to TRBJ2-1; 7 bases match TRBD2. V trimming: 2 bases; J trimming: 5 bases; junction bases outside the gene matches: 9. The length of the CDR3 is 16 residues. Germline CDR1 reads MNHEY; CDR2 reads SVGAGI. The CDR3 reads CASSYGRGDYNNEQFF. The CDR3 DNA reads as TGTGCCAGCAGTTACGGCAGAGGGGACTATAACAATGAGCAGTTCTTC.

The chain couples TRBV19 to TRBJ1-4; D not resolved. V lost 6 bases and J 7 bases, leaving 15 bases between the germline ends. Germline assignment: CDR1 LNHDA and CDR2 SQIVND (reference sequence). CDR3 length: 14 residues. CDR3 nucleotides: TGTGCCAGTAGGGGAGTCGGGTACAGTGAAAAACTGTTTTTT. Translated: CASRGVGYSEKLFF.

The CDR3 nucleotides are TGTGCCACCAGCCGGACGGCGGGGGATTATAGCCCTGAAGCTTTCTTT. It yields the protein CATSRTAGDYSPEAFF. The chain recombines TRBV10-3 with TRBJ1-1; TRBD1 is a possible D gene (5 bases). Germline assignment: CDR1 ENHRY and CDR2 SYGVKD. V was shortened by 10 bases and J by 6 bases, with 27 bases between the two germline ends. The CDR3 totals 16 residues.

The rearrangement uses TRBV5-4 and TRBJ2-1, with TRBD1 identical over 9 bases. This CDR3 contains 16 residues. Trimming took 4 bases from V and 9 from J; bases not matched to a gene: 14. CDR1 and CDR2 (germline): SGHNT, YYREEE (reference sequence). The CDR3 DNA is TGTGCCAGCAGCCCCCCGGGACAGGGTACTCTTAGTGAGCAGTTCTTC. Translation: CASSPPGQGTLSEQFF.

The V call is TRBV5-4, the J call TRBJ1-1, with D tentatively TRBD1 (6 bases). Deletions cut 3 bases from V and 4 bases from J, with 13 bases between. The CDR3 runs 14 residues. The germline V gene encodes CDR1 SGHNT and CDR2 YYREEE (reference sequence). The CDR3 reads CASSWTRGGTEAFF. The CDR3 DNA reads TGTGCCAGCAGCTGGACCAGAGGGGGCACTGAAGCTTTCTTT.

The chain employs TRBV18 and TRBJ2-1, with 8 bases aligning to TRBD1. Trimming cost V 2 bases and J 6 bases; bases outside gene matches: 6. The CDR3 totals 15 residues. Germline V gene data show CDR1 as KGHSH and CDR2 as LQKENI. CDR3 sequence: CASSPGAGGPNEQFF. The CDR3 DNA sequence: TGTGCCAGCTCACCAGGGGCAGGGGGCCCCAATGAGCAGTTCTTC.

The chain is built from TRBV5-6 and TRBJ1-3; weak D call: TRBD1 (6 bases). The CDR3 has 14 amino acids. The V gene's germline CDR1 is SGHDT and CDR2 YYEEEE. The ends were cut back, 4 bases at V and 0 bases at J, with 8 bases in the middle. In nucleotides, the CDR3 is TGTGCCAGCAGCAGGGACAACTCTGGAAACACCATATATTTT. It is translated as CASSRDNSGNTIYF.

The chain employs TRBV5-6 and TRBJ1-2; D unresolved. Germline loops: CDR1 SGHDT, CDR2 YYEEEE. The CDR3 contains 12 residues. V lost 1 base to trimming and J lost 4 bases, with 5 bases between them. As DNA, the CDR3 is TGTGCCAGCAGCTTGAACAGCTATGGCTACACCTTC. As protein: CASSLNSYGYTF. Based on the CDR3 plus reference TRBV5-6 and TRBJ1-2, the full variable domain is DAGVTQSPTHLIKTRGQQVTLRCSPKSGHDTVSWYQQALGQGPQFIFQYYEEEERQRGNFPDRFSGHQFPNYSSELNVNALLLGDSALYLCASSLNSYGYTFGSGTRLTVV.

The chain employs TRBV7-2 and TRBJ2-7; 7 bases are a match to TRBD1. The germline V gene encodes CDR1 SGHTA and CDR2 FQGNSA. With 5 bases clipped from V and 2 bases from J, the junction kept 18 bases outside the gene matches. CDR3 length equals 18 residues. CDR3 in amino acids: CASSPHPRGQHETYEQYF. CDR3 sequence (DNA): TGTGCCAGCAGCCCTCACCCGAGGGGGCAACACGAGACCTACGAGCAGTACTTC.

The chain carries TRBV30 and TRBJ1-2, with 9 nucleotides matching TRBD1. CDR1 and CDR2 (germline): GTSNPN, SVGIG (reference sequence). After removal of 2 bases from V and 5 bases from J, the junction contained 15 bases not matched to a gene. There are 17 residues in the CDR3. The CDR3 nucleotides are TGTGCCTGGAGTCAACCCGGGACAGGGATCGGAGTTTATGGCTACACCTTC. Translated, it gives CAWSQPGTGIGVYGYTF.

The chain has TRBV5-4 and TRBJ2-2, with 7 bases lining up with TRBD1. J gave up 1 base and V 0 bases, and 3 bases lay outside the gene matches. From germline, CDR1 is SGHNT and CDR2 YYREEE (reference sequence). This CDR3 comprises 16 residues. CDR3 in amino acids: CASSLGQGVNTGELFF. For the CDR3, the DNA is TGTGCCAGCAGCTTGGGGCAGGGGGTGAACACCGGGGAGCTGTTTTTT.

The gene calls are TRBV18 and TRBJ2-7; the match to TRBD2 covers 10 bases. J gave up 4 bases and V 2 bases, and 11 bases lay outside the gene matches. This CDR3 is 17 amino acids long. Germline V gene sequence: CDR1 KGHSH, CDR2 LQKENI. CDR3 DNA sequence: TGTGCCAGCTCACCAAGGGCAGCGGGAGGGCCTATGTACGAGCAGTACTTC. Translated, it gives CASSPRAAGGPMYEQYF.

The chain has TRBV6-1 and TRBJ1-1; possible D gene TRBD1, 6 bases. Germline values: CDR1 MNHNS, CDR2 SASEGT. The CDR3 has 14 amino acids. The ends were cut back, 7 bases at V and 3 bases at J, with 15 bases in the middle. The CDR3 here is CASNRGGADTEAFF. CDR3 coding DNA: TGTGCCAGCAATAGGGGGGGCGCGGACACTGAAGCTTTCTTT.

The CDR3 protein is CASSISGSGRLFF. Written as DNA, the CDR3 is TGCGCCAGCAGCATCAGTGGGTCGGGTCGGCTGTTTTTT. The chain has TRBV5-1 and TRBJ2-2; D is ambiguous. The V gene lost 4 bases and the J gene lost 13 bases, with 17 bases spanning the gap. Germline CDR1 reads SGHRS; CDR2 reads YFSETQ. The CDR3 spans 13 residues.